The following is a T cell receptor (beta chain) sequence with its context. The CDR3 covers 13 residues. The germline V gene encodes CDR1 SGDLS and CDR2 YYNGEE. The V end lost 1 base, the J end lost 5 bases, and 9 bases lay between the germline ends. Vbeta (60) and Jbeta (13) primers were used in the PCR. The data were produced by immunoSEQ multiplex PCR, yet TCRdb's version contains in-frame clones alone and is incomplete. The sample has 100,000 to 150,000 clones; around 69% are singletons. This entry is derived from a study of cytomegalovirus exposure and HLA in healthy donors. Recording of this donor's CMV serostatus was not done.

The chain recombines TRBV9 with TRBJ1-2; D gene ambiguous. The sequenced sample consisted of PBMCs. This clonotype was obtained from a human donor in good health. The CDR3 loop reads CASSVTSGYGYTF. CDR3 sequence (DNA): TGTGCCAGCAGCGTAACCTCCGGGTATGGCTACACCTTC.